The next 30 T cell receptor beta chains were all read from a single sample in a study of beta chain features in type 1 diabetes. General study points: Within each of all four CD4+ subsets, Type 1 diabetes patients had TCRB CDR3s that were moderately but significantly shorter.

Antigens of these TCRs are unknown. What was sequenced were expressed TCRB transcripts, since all of the isolated RNA had been reverse transcribed. Using immunoSEQ multiplex PCR, the repertoire was profiled, and TCRdb retains in-frame clones only, with some absent. The table lists almost 350,000 clones, around 8.5% of them singletons. Sequences were obtained from central memory CD4+ T cells from blood. The receptors were gathered from a man aged 25-45 years with type 1 diabetes.

This clone was observed a few times. The chain links TRBV6-5 to TRBJ2-7, with D possibly TRBD2 on 5 matching bases. Germline lookup yields CDR1 MNHEY and CDR2 SVGAGI. This CDR3 comprises 14 residues. V was cut by 6 bases and J by 4 bases, with 16 bases left in between. The CDR3 DNA follows: TGTGCCAGCAGACACGGTGTTGGCGGGTACGAGCAGTACTTC. Its translation: CASRHGVGGYEQYF.

The chain combines TRBV2 with TRBJ1-1, with 10 nucleotides matching TRBD1. Unmatched junction bases numbered 5, after V lost 4 bases and J lost 6 bases. The CDR3 totals 14 residues. Germline CDR1 reads SNHLY; CDR2 reads FYNNEI. The CDR3 reads CASSGGQGIAEAFF. CDR3 DNA sequence: TGTGCCAGCAGTGGGGGACAGGGGATCGCTGAAGCTTTCTTT.

Remarks on this clone: Other DNA sequences in this specimen translate into the identical CDR3. The V call is TRBV25-1, the J call TRBJ2-7, with a tentative D call TRBD2 (6 bases). This CDR3 is 12 amino acids long. Germline CDR1 and CDR2: MGHDK and SYGVNS. V lost 9 bases, J lost 5 bases, and 14 bases lay in between. As DNA, the CDR3 is TGTGCCAGTTTCTCGGAGGGTCACGAGCAGTACTTC. Translating it yields CASFSEGHEQYF.

This clone was counted many times. The chain has TRBV11-2 and TRBJ1-5, with D maybe TRBD1 (5 bases). Germline CDR1 SGHAT, CDR2 FQNNGV. The CDR3 is 12 amino acids. Between the trimmed V and J ends, which lost 3 bases and 9 bases, there was a span of 9 bases. Written as DNA, the CDR3 is TGTGCCAGCAGCTTGGGTGGGGCGCCCCAGCATTTT. It translates to CASSLGGAPQHF.

This clone was counted only a few times. J is TRBJ2-7 and V is TRBV6-6, with D perhaps TRBD2 (5 bases). Germline CDR1 is MNHNY and CDR2 is SVGAGI (reference sequence). Trimming stripped 7 bases from V and 3 bases from J, with 16 bases between. There are 14 residues in the CDR3. CDR3 nucleotide sequence: TGTGCCAGCATCGGGGTCGGGCAGAACTACGAGCAGTACTTC. Translating it yields CASIGVGQNYEQYF.

This chain links TRBV6-6 with TRBJ1-1; D gene uncertain. Germline V gene lookup returns CDR1 MNHNY and CDR2 SVGAGI (reference sequence). This CDR3 contains 12 residues. Trimming took 0 bases from V and 1 from J, leaving 0 bases between them. CDR3 region: CASSYSNTEAFF. The DNA of the CDR3 is TGTGCCAGCAGTTACTCGAACACTGAAGCTTTCTTT.

A few counts support this clone. The chain recombines TRBV5-6 with TRBJ2-7, with unresolved D. Trimming shortened V by 0 bases and J by 5 bases, and 15 bases separated the two germline ends. The CDR3 loop spans 15 amino acids. Germline-derived CDR1 and CDR2 are SGHDT and YYEEEE. CDR3 residues: CASSLAGSARNEQYF. The DNA of the CDR3 is TGTGCCAGCAGCTTGGCCGGGTCCGCTAGAAACGAGCAGTACTTC.

This clone came up a few times. The chain uses TRBV6-6 and TRBJ2-3, with D perhaps matching TRBD2 (7 bases). The CDR3 is made up of 15 amino acids. Germline V CDR1 and CDR2: MNHNY, SVGAGI (reference sequence). With 5 bases removed from V and 4 bases from J, the gap between germline ends came to 16 bases. CDR3 nucleotide sequence: TGTGCCAGCAGTAAGGGGGAGGGAAGGGCAGATACGCAGTATTTT. Amino acids: CASSKGEGRADTQYF.

V and J are TRBV28 and TRBJ2-5; TRBD1 agrees at 11 bases. In germline, CDR1 is MDHEN, CDR2 SYDVKM. The CDR3 sequence is 13 residues long. J was trimmed by 4 bases and V by 10 bases; bases with no gene match: 5. The CDR3 DNA reads as TGTGCCACCGGAGGACAGGGGGCAGAGACCCAGTACTTC. It codes for CATGGQGAETQYF.

CDR3 sequence (DNA): TGTGCCAGCAGCCGACAGGGGAGGCAAGAGACCCAGTACTTC. It is translated as CASSRQGRQETQYF. The chain combines TRBV7-9 with TRBJ2-5; the match to TRBD1 covers 8 bases. Unmatched junction bases numbered 4, after V lost 5 bases and J lost 2 bases. The CDR3 covers 14 residues. Germline V gives CDR1 SEHNR, CDR2 FQNEAQ (reference sequence).

This clone was seen more than once but under ten times. The gene calls are TRBV7-8 and TRBJ1-4; D perhaps matches TRBD1 (5 bases). V lost 3 bases, J lost 8 bases, and 13 bases lay in between. Germline CDR1 and CDR2: SGHVS and FQNEAQ. The CDR3 totals 14 residues. The CDR3 nucleotides are TGTGCCAGCAGCTTCCTCGGGGGAAGGGAAAAACTGTTTTTT. Translation gives CASSFLGGREKLFF.

This clone was seen more than once but under ten times. The chain has TRBV7-9 and TRBJ2-7; 10 positions match TRBD1. The CDR3 runs to 17 residues. V shed 4 bases, J shed 5 bases, and the junction held 14 bases outside the gene matches. The germline gives CDR1 SEHNR, CDR2 FQNEAQ (reference sequence). The CDR3, as DNA: TGTGCCAGCAGCTCAAATGGTGGGGACAGGGGAAATCACGAGCAGTACTTC. This codes for CASSSNGGDRGNHEQYF.

This clone was detected only a few times. The chain has TRBV7-2 and TRBJ2-7; D gene ambiguous. The CDR3 covers 13 residues. Germline V gives CDR1 SGHTA, CDR2 FQGNSA. V shed 5 bases and J shed 4 bases, with 12 bases lying between them. The CDR3 protein is CASSNGRVYEQYF. CDR3 DNA: TGTGCCAGCAGCAACGGACGGGTATACGAGCAGTACTTC.

The chain employs TRBV2 and TRBJ2-5; 7 bases map to TRBD1. After removal of 5 bases from V and 5 bases from J, the junction contained 2 bases not matched to a gene. Germline V gene data show CDR1 as SNHLY and CDR2 as FYNNEI. CDR3 length: 12 residues. The CDR3 sequence: CASSQDRETQYF. CDR3 DNA: TGTGCCAGCAGTCAGGACAGGGAGACCCAGTACTTC.

The table lists this clone with a few counts. This sequence joins TRBV10-3 and TRBJ1-1, with D perhaps matching TRBD1 (5 bases). V lost 4 bases, J lost 3 bases, and 30 bases lay in between. Germline V gene lookup returns CDR1 ENHRY and CDR2 SYGVKD. The CDR3 is 20 amino acids. The CDR3 loop reads CAISAGFGLSLRESDTEAFF. The CDR3 DNA sequence: TGTGCCATCAGTGCAGGGTTCGGCCTATCCCTCAGGGAGTCGGACACTGAAGCTTTCTTT.

The CDR3 spells CASRRDTNEQFF. CDR3 nucleotide sequence: TGTGCCAGCAGGCGGGACACCAATGAGCAGTTCTTC. The V gene is TRBV6-5, the J gene TRBJ2-1; D possibly matches TRBD1 or TRBD2 (6 bases each). Trimming took 6 bases from V and 6 from J, leaving 9 bases between them. The CDR3 is made up of 12 amino acids. Germline V gives CDR1 MNHEY, CDR2 SVGAGI.

The chain employs TRBV7-8 and TRBJ2-5; 11 nucleotides match TRBD2. Germline V gene sequence: CDR1 SGHVS, CDR2 FQNEAQ. CDR3 length: 14 residues. The V and J ends lost 5 bases and 5 bases, in that order; junction bases with no gene match: 4. The CDR3 DNA reads TGTGCCAGCAGCCCGTCTAGCGGGAGGGAGACCCAGTACTTC. Translated, it gives CASSPSSGRETQYF.

This clone was counted between two and nine times. This likely came from a read error, as a far larger clone is one base away. V usage is TRBV5-1 and J usage is TRBJ1-1; no clear D gene. CDR3 length: 13 residues. Germline V CDR1 and CDR2: SGHRS, YFSETQ. Trimming left V 0 bases short and J 5 bases short, with 8 bases between. CDR3 residues: CASSLEAKTEAFF. CDR3 coding DNA: TGCGCCAGCAGCTTGGAGGCAAAGACTGAAGCTTTCTTT.

This clone was picked up a small number of times. The rearrangement links TRBV7-2 to TRBJ1-3; possible D gene TRBD1, 5 bases. The CDR3 extends over 16 amino acids. Germline V lookup: CDR1 SGHTA, CDR2 FQGNSA. The germline V and J ends were trimmed by 3 bases and 0 bases, with 12 bases remaining between them. The CDR3 is CASSFRGASSGNTIYF. In DNA, the CDR3 is TGTGCCAGCAGCTTTAGAGGGGCCTCCTCTGGAAACACCATATATTTT.

The V gene is TRBV6-1, the J gene TRBJ2-5, with 8 bases that match TRBD2. This CDR3 comprises 14 residues. Germline CDR1 reads MNHNS; CDR2 reads SASEGT. The J segment lost 1 base and the V segment lost 6 bases, leaving 4 bases of the junction unmatched. This CDR3 is CASRPGTSQETQYF. Here the CDR3 DNA reads TGTGCCAGCAGGCCCGGGACTAGCCAAGAGACCCAGTACTTC.

This chain connects TRBV4-3 to TRBJ2-5; TRBD2 matches at 10 bases. Germline CDR1 LGHNA, CDR2 YSLEER. This CDR3 comprises 15 residues. The V and J ends lost 4 bases and 1 base, in that order; junction bases with no gene match: 3. DNA of the CDR3: TGCGCCAGCAGCCGAGGGACTAGCGCCCAAGAGACCCAGTACTTC. It translates to CASSRGTSAQETQYF.

This clone was seen only a few times. CDR3 in DNA: TGTGCCAGCAGTTTCGACAGGGATATGAACATTCAGTACTTC. Residues: CASSFDRDMNIQYF. The chain joins TRBV11-2 to TRBJ2-4; TRBD1 aligns across 7 bases. The CDR3 runs 14 residues. Germline CDR1 and CDR2: SGHAT and FQNNGV. The V segment lost 6 bases and the J segment 7 bases; nucleotides outside the gene matches: 9.

Many counts were recorded for this clone. The genes are TRBV11-2 and TRBJ1-2; 8 bases line up with TRBD1. Looked up from germline, CDR1 is SGHAT and CDR2 is FQNNGV. The V segment lost 5 bases and the J segment 4 bases; nucleotides outside the gene matches: 9. This CDR3 is 15 amino acids long. CDR3 in amino acids: CASSPRDGQGYGYTF. The CDR3, as DNA: TGTGCCAGCAGCCCTCGGGATGGACAGGGCTATGGCTACACCTTC.

This clone was detected only a few times. The chain is built from TRBV4-2 and TRBJ2-3; D ambiguous. Germline CDR1 LGHNA, CDR2 YNFKEQ. V lost 2 bases to trimming and J lost 4 bases, with 7 bases between them. The CDR3 spans 13 residues. This chain's CDR3 is CASSQRSADTQYF. CDR3 in DNA: TGTGCCAGCAGCCAACGAAGCGCAGATACGCAGTATTTT.

The chain couples TRBV7-2 to TRBJ2-1, with D tentatively TRBD1 or TRBD2 (5 bases each). The CDR3 length is 15 residues. Deletions cut 2 bases from V and 6 bases from J, with 14 bases between. Germline V gives CDR1 SGHTA, CDR2 FQGNSA. The chain's CDR3 is CASSLSGTAGNEQFF. CDR3 coding DNA: TGTGCCAGCAGCTTATCCGGGACGGCCGGCAATGAGCAGTTCTTC. Supplemented by reference TRBV7-2 and TRBJ2-1, the full variable domain reads GAGVSQSPSNKVTEKGKDVELRCDPISGHTALYWYRQSLGQGLEFLIYFQGNSAPDKSGLPSDRFSAERTGGSVSTLTIQRTQQEDSAVYLCASSLSGTAGNEQFFGPGTRLTVL.

The chain has TRBV7-2 and TRBJ2-1, with D unresolved. V was cut by 3 bases and J by 4 bases, with 4 bases left in between. CDR1 is SGHTA and CDR2 is FQGNSA in the germline V gene. This CDR3 spans 12 amino acids. DNA of the CDR3: TGTGCCAGCAGCTTTCCATACAATGAGCAGTTCTTC. It encodes CASSFPYNEQFF.

The rearrangement links TRBV5-1 to TRBJ2-1; TRBD2 is a possible D gene (5 bases). CDR1 is SGHRS, CDR2 YFSETQ, per germline. The CDR3 loop spans 14 amino acids. The V and J ends lost 5 bases and 6 bases respectively, with 15 bases between them. The DNA of the CDR3 is TGCGCCAGCAGTAACCCAAAGGGAGTCAATGAGCAGTTCTTC. Amino acid sequence: CASSNPKGVNEQFF. Based on the CDR3 plus reference TRBV5-1 and TRBJ2-1, the full variable domain is KAGVTQTPRYLIKTRGQQVTLSCSPISGHRSVSWYQQTPGQGLQFLFEYFSETQRNKGNFPGRFSGRQFSNSRSEMNVSTLELGDSALYLCASSNPKGVNEQFFGPGTRLTVL.

In its sample, this clone was seen a few times. V gene TRBV2 combines with J gene TRBJ1-5; the D gene is possibly TRBD1 (5 bases). The V end was cut by 5 bases, the J end by 5 bases, with 16 bases between. The germline V gene encodes CDR1 SNHLY and CDR2 FYNNEI. The CDR3 runs 15 residues. The CDR3 DNA reads TGTGCCAGCAGTCGGGGTGACAGCCAGTATCAGCCCCAGCATTTT. Its protein is CASSRGDSQYQPQHF.

This clone was recorded a few times. J is TRBJ2-3 and V is TRBV11-2, with TRBD2 matching over 15 bases. Losses at the gene ends were 7 bases for V and 7 bases for J; bases not matched to a gene: 9. CDR3 length: 16 amino acids. Germline lookup yields CDR1 SGHAT and CDR2 FQNNGV. Here the CDR3 DNA reads TGTGCCAGCACCCGATGGACTAGCGGGGGGGCCCATACGCAGTATTTT. It yields the protein CASTRWTSGGAHTQYF.

The CDR3 DNA reads TGCGCCAGCAGCTTCAACACTCAAGAGACCCAGTACTTC. Its translation is CASSFNTQETQYF. This chain joins TRBV5-1 and TRBJ2-5; D not certain. CDR1 is SGHRS and CDR2 is YFSETQ in the germline V gene. Trimming took off 2 bases at V and 2 bases at J, with 7 bases between the two ends. The CDR3 totals 13 residues.